This passage covers 31 T cell receptor beta chains from one sample sequenced in a study of cytomegalovirus exposure and HLA in healthy donors. Amplification used 60 Vbeta primers and 13 Jbeta primers. TCRdb's table, derived via immunoSEQ multiplex PCR, lists solely in-frame clones and lacks some. The sample shows 120,000 or so clones, 81% of them seen only once. Input material: PBMCs. These receptor sequences come from a man aged 18 to 30 in good health and CMV-seronegative.

The chain employs TRBV2 and TRBJ2-7; perhaps TRBD2 as D (5 bases). CDR1 and CDR2 from the germline V gene are SNHLY and FYNNEI. The V end lost 6 bases, the J end lost 0 bases, and 12 bases lay between the germline ends. This CDR3 region has 14 residues. In DNA form, the CDR3 reads TGTGCCAGCAGGGTTAGCGCCTCCTCCTACGAGCAGTACTTC. It specifies CASRVSASSYEQYF.

This chain's CDR3 is CASQGRWGDYEQYF. In DNA form, the CDR3 reads TGTGCCAGCCAGGGCCGATGGGGCGATTACGAGCAGTACTTC. The rearrangement links TRBV2 to TRBJ2-7, with a tentative D call TRBD1 (5 bases). Trimming cost V 8 bases and J 4 bases, with 18 bases left between them. Looked up from germline, CDR1 is SNHLY and CDR2 is FYNNEI. This CDR3 spans 14 amino acids. Combining the CDR3 with reference TRBV2 and TRBJ2-7 gives the whole variable domain EPEVTQTPSHQVTQMGQEVILRCVPISNHLYFYWYRQILGQKVEFLVSFYNNEISEKSEIFDDQFSVERPDGSNFTLKIRSTKLEDSAMYFCASQGRWGDYEQYFGPGTRLTVT.

This chain connects TRBV9 to TRBJ2-3, with 11 bases identical to TRBD1. Trimming removed 4 bases from V and 4 bases from J; junction bases left unmatched: 5. Germline CDR1 SGDLS, CDR2 YYNGEE. The length of the CDR3 is 15 residues. As DNA, the CDR3 is TGTGCCAGCAGCTTTCGGACAGGGGGCGCAGATACGCAGTATTTT. Its protein is CASSFRTGGADTQYF.

This clone was observed a single time. The rearrangement uses TRBV2 and TRBJ2-6, with D perhaps matching TRBD2 (5 bases). Per the germline V gene, CDR1 is SNHLY and CDR2 is FYNNEI. The CDR3 spans 13 residues. Trimming cost V 8 bases and J 4 bases, with 9 bases left between them. The CDR3 loop reads CASSGFGANVLTF. The CDR3 nucleotides are TGTGCCAGCTCGGGGTTCGGGGCCAACGTCCTGACTTTC.

This chain links TRBV11-2 with TRBJ2-3; D possibly corresponds to TRBD2 (6 bases). The CDR3 sequence is 16 residues long. Germline values: CDR1 SGHAT, CDR2 FQNNGV. V was shortened by 0 bases and J by 3 bases, with 13 bases between the two germline ends. The DNA of the CDR3 is TGTGCCAGCAGCTTAGATAGCGCGGGGCGTACAGATACGCAGTATTTT. It is translated as CASSLDSAGRTDTQYF.

Here the CDR3 DNA reads TGTGCCAGCAGCTCACTTTCGGTCAAACTGAGCTCCTACGAGCAGTACTTC. This gives the protein CASSSLSVKLSSYEQYF. The rearrangement uses TRBV5-6 and TRBJ2-7, with D unresolved. In germline, CDR1 is SGHDT, CDR2 YYEEEE. Trimming shortened V by 3 bases and J by 0 bases, and 19 bases separated the two germline ends. This CDR3 has 17 residues. Filled out from reference TRBV5-6 and TRBJ2-7, the complete variable domain reads DAGVTQSPTHLIKTRGQQVTLRCSPKSGHDTVSWYQQALGQGPQFIFQYYEEEERQRGNFPDRFSGHQFPNYSSELNVNALLLGDSALYLCASSSLSVKLSSYEQYFGPGTRLTVT.

The chain links TRBV7-7 to TRBJ2-7; 7 bases map to TRBD1. Germline loops: CDR1 SSHAT, CDR2 FNYEAQ (reference sequence). V lost 5 bases and J lost 0; bases outside the gene matches: 7. The CDR3 extends over 15 amino acids. The DNA for the CDR3 is TGTGCCAGCAGCCTTAGACAGGGCCCCTCCTACGAGCAGTACTTC. Its translation: CASSLRQGPSYEQYF.

DNA for the CDR3: TGCAGCGTTGAACTTTCGGACATTCAGTACTTC. It codes for CSVELSDIQYF. The V gene is TRBV29-1, the J gene TRBJ2-4, with D unclear. The V end lost 2 bases, the J end lost 8 bases, and 7 bases lay between the germline ends. The CDR3 totals 11 residues. The germline V gene has CDR1 SQVTM and CDR2 ANQGSEA.

The genes are TRBV6-5 and TRBJ2-3, with 8 bases lining up with TRBD2. V was clipped by 2 bases and J by 2 bases; unmatched bases: 3. The CDR3 runs to 15 residues. CDR1 is MNHEY and CDR2 is SVGAGI in the germline V gene. The CDR3 sequence is CASSYGTRVTDTQYF. In DNA form, the CDR3 reads TGTGCCAGCAGTTACGGGACTAGGGTCACAGATACGCAGTATTTT.

The gene calls are TRBV7-9 and TRBJ1-2; unclear D gene. Trimming removed 2 bases from V and 6 bases from J, with 13 bases in between. This CDR3 has 14 amino acids. Germline V gene sequence: CDR1 SEHNR, CDR2 FQNEAQ (reference sequence). CDR3 loop: CASSLQPGGNGYTF. The DNA of the CDR3 is TGTGCCAGCAGCTTACAACCAGGAGGTAATGGCTACACCTTC.

This clone showed up just a few times. This chain joins TRBV9 and TRBJ2-7; 9 nucleotides align to TRBD1. Germline trimming cut 0 bases from V and 0 bases from J; bases unmatched to any gene: 1. The germline CDR1 and CDR2 sequences are SGDLS and YYNGEE. The CDR3 sequence is 15 residues long. The CDR3, as DNA: TGTGCCAGCAGCGTAGGGACAGGGGTCTCCTACGAGCAGTACTTC. It codes for CASSVGTGVSYEQYF.

V is TRBV4-1 and J is TRBJ2-3, with 9 bases that match TRBD2. V shed 6 bases and J 4 bases; nucleotides not matched to a gene: 11. CDR3 length equals 16 residues. Germline CDR1 MGHRA, CDR2 YSYEKL. The DNA of the CDR3 is TGCGCCAGCAGAGAAGGAGGACTAGCGACTGCAGATACGCAGTATTTT. This encodes CASREGGLATADTQYF.

CDR3 nucleotide sequence: TGTGCCAGCAGTTTCCTGGGAACAGGCACCTATGGCTACACCTTC. The encoded protein is CASSFLGTGTYGYTF. This chain joins TRBV27 and TRBJ1-2, with TRBD1 as a possible D gene (5 bases). Germline loops: CDR1 MNHEY, CDR2 SMNVEV (reference sequence). This CDR3 has 15 residues. Trimming removed 3 bases at V and 4 bases at J, with 15 bases between.

The V gene is TRBV7-2, the J gene TRBJ1-1; the D is unclear. V was pared by 5 bases and J by 0 bases, with 13 bases between. Germline V gene sequence: CDR1 SGHTA, CDR2 FQGNSA. The CDR3 is made up of 15 amino acids. CDR3 nucleotides: TGTGCCAGCAGCCGCGGGATGGTAATGAACACTGAAGCTTTCTTT. It yields the protein CASSRGMVMNTEAFF.

The V and J genes are TRBV6-1 and TRBJ1-1, with D perhaps matching TRBD1 (6 bases). Trimming shortened V by 4 bases and J by 7 bases, and 10 bases separated the two germline ends. The CDR3 has 12 residues. Germline V gene data show CDR1 as MNHNS and CDR2 as SASEGT. This CDR3 reads CASSGQVNEAFF. CDR3 bases: TGTGCCAGCAGTGGACAGGTTAATGAAGCTTTCTTT.

This sequence joins TRBV5-4 and TRBJ2-2; tentative D call: TRBD2 (5 bases). Germline lookup yields CDR1 SGHNT and CDR2 YYREEE (reference sequence). CDR3 size: 16 residues. V was shortened by 3 bases and J by 6 bases, with 18 bases between the two germline ends. The CDR3: CASSSDWDPIAGELFF. The CDR3 DNA is TGTGCCAGCAGCTCGGACTGGGATCCCATCGCCGGGGAGCTGTTTTTT.

The V call is TRBV4-3, the J call TRBJ2-2; D may be TRBD2 (6 bases). V lost 0 bases and J 10 bases, leaving 9 bases between the germline ends. Looked up from germline, CDR1 is LGHNA and CDR2 is YSLEER. CDR3 length: 13 residues. The CDR3: CASSQDPGEELFF. The DNA for the CDR3 is TGCGCCAGCAGCCAAGATCCGGGGGAGGAGCTGTTTTTT.

This clone was counted between two and nine times. The rearrangement links TRBV4-1 to TRBJ2-6; no clear D gene. From germline, CDR1 is MGHRA and CDR2 YSYEKL. The CDR3 sequence is 20 residues long. V lost 3 bases, J lost 0 bases, and 21 bases lay in between. The CDR3 spells CASSHKMITVSVSGANVLTF. The CDR3 DNA reads TGCGCCAGCAGCCATAAAATGATTACAGTTTCCGTCTCTGGGGCCAACGTCCTGACTTTC.

The chain links TRBV18 to TRBJ1-4; 7 bases fit TRBD1. Looked up from germline, CDR1 is KGHSH and CDR2 is LQKENI. Trimming took 2 bases from V and 4 from J; bases not matched to a gene: 4. The CDR3 sequence is 15 residues long. In DNA form, the CDR3 reads TGTGCCAGCTCACCAGATCACAGGGGTAATGAAAAACTGTTTTTT. It encodes CASSPDHRGNEKLFF.

The genes are TRBV7-5 and TRBJ2-7; the D call in the table, TRBD2, was not verified against the DNA. TRBV7-5 is a documented pseudogene. The CDR3 is made up of 16 amino acids. CDR3 in DNA: TGTGCCAGAAGTAATCCAAGACGGGGGGATTCCTACGAGCAGTACTTC. Protein product: CARSNPRRGDSYEQYF.

The chain couples TRBV6-1 to TRBJ1-2; the D is unclear. V gave up 1 base and J gave up 5 bases, with 14 bases separating them. The CDR3 length is 15 residues. Germline V gives CDR1 MNHNS, CDR2 SASEGT. CDR3 residues: CASSEVQRPGYGYTF. CDR3 nucleotide sequence: TGTGCCAGCAGTGAAGTCCAACGTCCCGGGTATGGCTACACCTTC.

The DNA for the CDR3 is TGTGCCAGCAGCTTAGCAGGACTAGCGGGGGTAGATACGCAGTATTTT. It yields the protein CASSLAGLAGVDTQYF. The chain recombines TRBV7-9 with TRBJ2-3; TRBD2 aligns across 13 bases. CDR1 SEHNR and CDR2 FQNEAQ come from the germline V gene (reference sequence). V lost 0 bases, J lost 5 bases, and 2 bases stayed unmatched. The CDR3 runs to 16 residues.

The CDR3 nucleotides read TGCAGCGTTGAAGCCAGCCTAGCGGGGGCCAAAAACATTCAGTACTTC. Translation: CSVEASLAGAKNIQYF. The rearrangement joins TRBV29-1 to TRBJ2-4; the match to TRBD2 covers 9 bases. V shed 1 base, J shed 1 base, and the junction held 5 bases outside the gene matches. The CDR3 extends over 16 amino acids. Germline-derived CDR1 and CDR2 are SQVTM and ANQGSEA.

This clone was seen more than once but under ten times. CDR3 amino acids: CASSPGLAGGLGHSYNEQFF. The CDR3 DNA follows: TGTGCCAGCAGTCCGGGACTTGCGGGGGGGCTTGGTCATTCCTACAATGAGCAGTTCTTC. The chain joins TRBV2 to TRBJ2-1; TRBD2 agrees at 9 bases. Germline CDR1 SNHLY, CDR2 FYNNEI. Trimming at V came to 5 bases and at J to 1 base, leaving 18 bases not matched to a gene. The CDR3 totals 20 residues.

The rearrangement joins TRBV11-2 to TRBJ2-3; D is unresolved. V lost 4 bases to trimming and J lost 4 bases, with 9 bases between them. Germline V gives CDR1 SGHAT, CDR2 FQNNGV. The length of the CDR3 is 13 residues. CDR3 sequence reads: CASSSYQSDTQYF. The DNA of the CDR3 is TGTGCCAGCAGCTCGTATCAGTCAGATACGCAGTATTTT.

This clone was recorded once. V is TRBV5-6 and J is TRBJ1-2; a possible D gene is TRBD1 (6 bases). Germline V gene lookup returns CDR1 SGHDT and CDR2 YYEEEE. V lost 3 bases and J lost 5, with 11 bases in between. The CDR3 covers 13 residues. The CDR3 region has the DNA TGTGCCAGCAGCTCTCTTACAGGGTATGGCTACACCTTC. Protein sequence: CASSSLTGYGYTF.

This CDR3 reads CASSLEGAGSPLHF. CDR3 nucleotide sequence: TGTGCCAGCAGCTTAGAGGGGGCGGGGTCACCCCTCCACTTT. The V and J genes are TRBV7-9 and TRBJ1-6, with 7 nucleotides matching TRBD1. The V and J ends lost 1 base and 10 bases, in that order; junction bases with no gene match: 4. Germline CDR1 reads SEHNR; CDR2 reads FQNEAQ (reference sequence). The CDR3 spans 14 residues.

This clone has a handful of counts. The chain carries TRBV4-1 and TRBJ1-1, with unresolved D. The V gene's germline CDR1 is MGHRA and CDR2 YSYEKL. V shed 0 bases and J shed 0 bases, with 14 bases lying between them. CDR3 size: 17 residues. CDR3 in amino acids: CASSQDPPLVMNTEAFF. CDR3 sequence (DNA): TGCGCCAGCAGCCAAGATCCGCCACTGGTCATGAACACTGAAGCTTTCTTT.

This chain links TRBV11-2 with TRBJ2-2; TRBD1 agrees at 8 bases. The V gene end was trimmed by 0 bases and the J gene end by 0 bases; junction bases not matched to a gene: 3. The germline gives CDR1 SGHAT, CDR2 FQNNGV. This CDR3 has 17 residues. Here the CDR3 DNA reads TGTGCCAGCAGCTTAGACCCCAGGGGGCCGAACACCGGGGAGCTGTTTTTT. This translates into CASSLDPRGPNTGELFF.

The V gene is TRBV7-9, the J gene TRBJ2-6; tentatively, D is TRBD1 (6 bases). V was trimmed by 6 bases and J by 3 bases, leaving 9 bases between them. The CDR3 is 14 amino acids. Germline values: CDR1 SEHNR, CDR2 FQNEAQ (reference sequence). CDR3 sequence (DNA): TGTGCCAGCAGACACAGGGTTGGGGCCAACGTCCTGACTTTC. Translated, it gives CASRHRVGANVLTF.

The V and J genes are TRBV18 and TRBJ1-1; D gene unclear. This CDR3 has 13 residues. The V end lost 3 bases, the J end lost 3 bases, and 8 bases lay between the germline ends. Germline V gene data show CDR1 as KGHSH and CDR2 as LQKENI. CDR3 amino acids: CASSPPKHTEAFF. In DNA, the CDR3 is TGTGCCAGCTCACCCCCGAAGCACACTGAAGCTTTCTTT.